Each of the 7 T cell receptor beta chains below was sequenced from the same sample in a study of spatial heterogeneity in lung cancer. The time point was: sample taken at primary tumor resection. TCRdb reprocessed the 5' RACE reads with MiXCR, giving one entry per CDR3 protein. This sample has just under 95,000 distinct CDR3 sequences, with roughly 12% found just once. The sample was PBMCs, taken at surgery. Source of these receptors: a male donor with early-stage non-small cell lung cancer.

The chain carries TRBV5-4 and TRBJ2-1, with D uncertain. This CDR3 spans 13 amino acids. In germline, CDR1 is SGHNT, CDR2 YYREEE (reference sequence). V was shortened by 0 bases and J by 8 bases, with 9 bases between the two germline ends. The CDR3 nucleotides are TGTGCCAGCAGCTTGGTTGCTCGTGATGAGCAGTTCTTC. Protein product: CASSLVARDEQFF.

This clonotype was seen repeatedly, ten times or more. The chain links TRBV7-9 to TRBJ2-7; D is undetermined. CDR1 SEHNR and CDR2 FQNEAQ come from the germline V gene (reference sequence). The CDR3 length is 17 residues. Between the trimmed V and J ends, which lost 8 bases and 3 bases, there was a span of 26 bases. DNA of the CDR3: TGTGCCAGCCTTCTTAGGAATAGCAGGACCGGCCACTACGAGCAGTACTTC. It translates to CASLLRNSRTGHYEQYF.

V is TRBV20-1 and J is TRBJ2-7; 7 bases are shared with TRBD1. The trim removed 0 bases at V and 1 base at J, leaving 6 bases unmatched. Per the germline V gene, CDR1 is DFQATT and CDR2 is SNEGSKA (reference sequence). The CDR3 loop spans 15 amino acids. The CDR3 reads CSARDSGQASYEQYF. The CDR3 coding sequence is TGCAGTGCTAGAGATTCAGGACAGGCATCCTACGAGCAGTACTTC.

This clonotype has a single count. The J gene is TRBJ2-2, the V gene TRBV30, with D possibly TRBD2 on 5 matching bases. The CDR3 spans 15 residues. CDR1 and CDR2 from the germline V gene are GTSNPN and SVGIG (reference sequence). V lost 3 bases, J lost 1 base, and 12 bases lay in between. CDR3 nucleotide sequence: TGTGCCTGGAGCCCCGGGATGTTGAACACCGGGGAGCTGTTTTTT. This encodes CAWSPGMLNTGELFF.

Ten or more counts support this clonotype. The chain has TRBV6-2 or TRBV6-3 and TRBJ1-1; tentative D call: TRBD1 (5 bases). CDR3 size: 15 residues. Germline V gene sequence: CDR1 MNHEY, CDR2 SVGEGT. The V end was cut by 2 bases, the J end by 0 bases, with 10 bases between. The chain's CDR3 is CASSYGQDMNTEAFF. CDR3 nucleotides: TGTGCCAGCAGTTACGGGCAGGACATGAACACTGAAGCTTTCTTT.

V and J are TRBV20-1 and TRBJ2-3; 7 bases agree with TRBD2. The CDR3 has 14 amino acids. CDR1 is DFQATT, CDR2 SNEGSKA, per germline (reference sequence). The trim removed 6 bases at V and 4 bases at J, leaving 10 bases unmatched. CDR3 coding DNA: TGCAGTGCCCACGGGCGGGAGTGGTCAGATACGCAGTATTTT. This gives the protein CSAHGREWSDTQYF.

This clonotype was observed a few times. The chain has TRBV29-1 and TRBJ2-7; 11 nucleotides line up with TRBD1. The CDR3 has 11 residues. V gave up 7 bases and J gave up 6 bases; unmatched junction bases: 2. The germline gives CDR1 SQVTM, CDR2 ANQGSEA. CDR3 loop: CSGGTGGEQYF. The DNA of the CDR3 is TGCAGCGGGGGGACAGGGGGCGAGCAGTACTTC.